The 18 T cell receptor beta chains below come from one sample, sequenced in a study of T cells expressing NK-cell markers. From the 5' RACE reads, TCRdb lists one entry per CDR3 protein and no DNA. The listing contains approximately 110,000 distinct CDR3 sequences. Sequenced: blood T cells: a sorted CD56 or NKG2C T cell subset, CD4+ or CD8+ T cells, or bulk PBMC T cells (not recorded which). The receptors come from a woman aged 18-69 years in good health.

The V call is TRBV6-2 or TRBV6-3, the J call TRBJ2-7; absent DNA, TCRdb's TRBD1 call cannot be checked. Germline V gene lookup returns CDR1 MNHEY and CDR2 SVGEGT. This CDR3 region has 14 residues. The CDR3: CASSYIRGRVEQYF.

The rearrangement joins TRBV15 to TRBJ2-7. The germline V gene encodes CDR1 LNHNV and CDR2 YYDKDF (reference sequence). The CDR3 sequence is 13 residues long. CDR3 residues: CATSSPLIYEQYF.

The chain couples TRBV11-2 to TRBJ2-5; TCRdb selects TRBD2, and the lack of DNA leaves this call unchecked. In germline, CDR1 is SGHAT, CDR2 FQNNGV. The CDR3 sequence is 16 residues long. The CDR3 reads CASSLGWSGGKETQYF.

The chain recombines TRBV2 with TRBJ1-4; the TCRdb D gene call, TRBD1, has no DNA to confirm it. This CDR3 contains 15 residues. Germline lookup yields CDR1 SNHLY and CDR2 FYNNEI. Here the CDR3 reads CASSVQVTRQEKLFF.

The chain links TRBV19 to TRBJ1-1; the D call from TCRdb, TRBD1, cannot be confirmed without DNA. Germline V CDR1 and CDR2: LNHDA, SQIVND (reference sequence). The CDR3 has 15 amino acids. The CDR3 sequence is CASSPWGAANTEAFF.

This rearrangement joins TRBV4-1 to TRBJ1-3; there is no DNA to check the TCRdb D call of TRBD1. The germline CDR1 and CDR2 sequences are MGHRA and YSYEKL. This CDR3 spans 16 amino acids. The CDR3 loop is CASSPGVGRGRNTIYF.

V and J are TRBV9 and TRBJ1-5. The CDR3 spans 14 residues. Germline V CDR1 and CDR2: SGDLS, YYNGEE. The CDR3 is CASSADGFNQPQHF. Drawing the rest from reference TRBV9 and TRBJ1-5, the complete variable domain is DSGVTQTPKHLITATGQRVTLRCSPRSGDLSVYWYQQSLDQGLQFLIQYYNGEERAKGNILERFSAQQFPDLHSELNLSSLELGDSALYFCASSADGFNQPQHFGDGTRLSIL.

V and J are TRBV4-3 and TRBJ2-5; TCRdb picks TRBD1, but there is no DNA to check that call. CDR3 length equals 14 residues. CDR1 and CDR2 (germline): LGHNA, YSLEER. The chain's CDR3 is CASSPLGQAETQYF.

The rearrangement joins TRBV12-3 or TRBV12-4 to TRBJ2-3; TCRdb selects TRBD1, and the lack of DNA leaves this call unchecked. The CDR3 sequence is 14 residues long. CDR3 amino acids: CASSPGQEVDTQYF.

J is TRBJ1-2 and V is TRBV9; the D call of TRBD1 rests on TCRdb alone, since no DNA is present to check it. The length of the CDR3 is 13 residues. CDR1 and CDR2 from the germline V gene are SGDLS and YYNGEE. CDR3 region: CASSVGTDPGYTF.

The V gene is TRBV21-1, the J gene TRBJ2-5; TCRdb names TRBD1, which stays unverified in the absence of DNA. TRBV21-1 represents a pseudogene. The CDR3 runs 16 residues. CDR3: CASSKGGDGTLETQYF.

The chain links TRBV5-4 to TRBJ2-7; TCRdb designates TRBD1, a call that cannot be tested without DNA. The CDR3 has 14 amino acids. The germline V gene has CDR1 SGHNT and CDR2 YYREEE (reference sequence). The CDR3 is CASSSPIRGYEQYF.

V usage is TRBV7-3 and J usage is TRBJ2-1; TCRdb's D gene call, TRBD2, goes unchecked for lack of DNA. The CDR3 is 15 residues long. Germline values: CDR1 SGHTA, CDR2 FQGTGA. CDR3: CASSLVLAGFGEQFF.

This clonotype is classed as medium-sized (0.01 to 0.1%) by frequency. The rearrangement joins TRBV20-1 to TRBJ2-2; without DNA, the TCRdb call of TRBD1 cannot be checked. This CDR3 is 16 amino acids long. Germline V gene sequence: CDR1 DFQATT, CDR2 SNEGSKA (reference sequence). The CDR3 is CSARLLEGGDTGELFF.

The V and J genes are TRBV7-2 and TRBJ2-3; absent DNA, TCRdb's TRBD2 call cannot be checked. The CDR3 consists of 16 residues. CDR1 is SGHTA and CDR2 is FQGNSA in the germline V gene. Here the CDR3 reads CASSQPGLPSTDTQYF.

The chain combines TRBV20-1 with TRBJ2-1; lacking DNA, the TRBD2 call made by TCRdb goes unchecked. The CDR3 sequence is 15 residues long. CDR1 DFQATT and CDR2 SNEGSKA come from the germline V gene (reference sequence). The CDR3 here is CSARDEGLVIPEQFF.

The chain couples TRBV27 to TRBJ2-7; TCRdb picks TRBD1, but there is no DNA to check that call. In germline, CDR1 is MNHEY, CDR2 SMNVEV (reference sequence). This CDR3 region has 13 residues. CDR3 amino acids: CASSLQGSYEQYF.

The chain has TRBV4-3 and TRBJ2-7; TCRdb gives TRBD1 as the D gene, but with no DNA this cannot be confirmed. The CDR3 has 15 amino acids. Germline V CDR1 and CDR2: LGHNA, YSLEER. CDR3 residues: CASSQDWDPPYEQYF.